The clone carrying this T cell receptor beta chain was detected only a few times. The V end lost 6 bases, the J end lost 5 bases, and 11 bases lay between the germline ends. The CDR3 totals 13 residues. Germline values: CDR1 LNHDA, CDR2 SQIVND (reference sequence). The data stem from a study of regulatory T cells in long-lasting Graves disease. The time point here: newly diagnosed GD, antithyroid drugs for less than 3 months. After RNA was extracted from PBMCs, the TCR library was made from it. Researchers made TCR beta libraries by using iRepertoire HTBI primers and running Arm-PCR on CDR3 regions. TCRdb fed the multiplex PCR reads into MiXCR, producing one record per CDR3 protein. The sample holds about 530,000 distinct CDR3 sequences, around 16% seen once. These same records also appear under a second study, on T cells in Graves' hyperthyroidism and ophthalmopathy.

The rearrangement uses TRBV19 and TRBJ2-1; D possibly corresponds to TRBD2 (5 bases). The clonotype was recovered from a woman between 40 and 65 years old with Graves disease. Sequenced here: peripheral blood mononuclear cells (PBMCs), sampled at new diagnosis, from a patient treated with antithyroid drugs. The CDR3 bases are TGTGCCAGTAGCCCTAGCACCAACAATGAGCAGTTCTTC. Protein product: CASSPSTNNEQFF.